The rows below give T cell receptor beta chains drawn from one sample of a study of Ad26.COV2.S vaccination and SARS-CoV-2 variants. Clones were sequenced by immunoSEQ multiplex PCR, and TCRdb holds only the in-frame ones, with some missing. The sample has hundreds of thousands of clones, around 92% seen once. The sequencing here drew on peripheral blood, taken in a trial of Ad26.COV2.S vaccine versus placebo. These TCRs come from a person aged 18-65 years who received the Ad26.COV2.S COVID-19 vaccine or a placebo. CDR3s include the opening cysteine and the closing phenylalanine or tryptophan. A D gene is named only where the DNA matches it firmly. Clone size is given for some rows only: seen once, a few or many times, or a class if the clone is expanded.

J	D	size	V	CDR3	DNA
TRBJ2-5	NA	NA	TRBV5-4	CASSLDLGSQETQYF	TGTGCCAGCAGCTTGGATCTGGGCTCACAAGAGACCCAGTACTTC
TRBJ2-3	TRBD1	NA	TRBV11-2	CASSFQGAHTDTQYF	TGTGCCAGCAGCTTTCAGGGGGCACACACAGATACGCAGTATTTT
TRBJ1-5	NA	NA	TRBV27	CASSFIDQPQHF	TGTGCCAGCAGTTTCATTGACCAGCCCCAGCATTTT
TRBJ2-7	TRBD1	NA	TRBV6-5	CASSPTGMREQYF	TGTGCCAGCAGCCCGACAGGGATGCGCGAGCAGTACTTC
TRBJ1-1	NA	NA	TRBV19	CASSIPGFTEAFF	TGTGCCAGTAGTATCCCCGGGTTCACTGAAGCTTTCTTT
TRBJ1-1	NA	NA	TRBV9	CASSVGGMNTEAFF	TGTGCCAGCAGCGTAGGGGGTATGAACACTGAAGCTTTCTTT
TRBJ2-7	NA	NA	TRBV18	CASSTSQISYEQYF	TGTGCCAGCTCTACCTCACAGATCAGCTACGAGCAGTACTTC
TRBJ1-3	TRBD1	NA	TRBV30	CAWQTGGANTIYF	TGTGCCTGGCAAACAGGGGGCGCAAACACCATATATTTT
TRBJ2-7	NA	NA	TRBV19	CASSMKQAGYEQYF	TGTGCCAGTAGTATGAAACAGGCGGGCTACGAGCAGTACTTC
TRBJ2-2	NA	NA	TRBV5-5	CASSRLAGISSGELFF	TGTGCCAGCAGTCGCCTCGCGGGAATTTCGTCCGGGGAGCTGTTTTTT
TRBJ2-2	NA	NA	TRBV6-4	CASSVGPNTGELFF	TGTGCCAGCAGTGTGGGACCAAACACCGGGGAGCTGTTTTTT
TRBJ2-3	NA	NA	TRBV7-9	CASSLTGEGDTQYF	TGTGCCAGCAGCTTGACAGGGGAGGGGGATACGCAGTATTTT
TRBJ1-5	TRBD1	NA	TRBV30	CAWRARGMTGGIGDNQPQHF	TGTGCCTGGAGGGCCAGGGGCATGACAGGGGGCATTGGTGACAATCAGCCCCAGCATTTT
TRBJ2-7	NA	NA	TRBV30	CAWSVDRSYEQYF	TGTGCCTGGAGTGTAGACAGATCCTACGAGCAGTACTTC
TRBJ2-1	NA	NA	TRBV7-9	CASSLRRGNYNEQFF	TGTGCCAGCAGCTTAAGGCGGGGAAACTACAATGAGCAGTTCTTC
TRBJ2-3	TRBD1	NA	TRBV7-9	CASSFGTGADTQYF	TGTGCCAGCAGCTTTGGGACAGGGGCAGATACGCAGTATTTT
TRBJ2-2	NA	NA	TRBV19	CASSIGGGRELFF	TGTGCCAGTAGTATCGGCGGCGGCCGGGAGCTGTTTTTT
TRBJ2-2	TRBD1	NA	TRBV27	CASSRGQGANTGELFF	TGTGCCAGCAGTAGGGGACAGGGGGCGAACACCGGGGAGCTGTTTTTT
TRBJ2-7	NA	NA	TRBV7-2	CASSLDWGYEQYF	TGTGCCAGCAGCCTGGACTGGGGGTACGAGCAGTACTTC
TRBJ1-1	NA	NA	TRBV6-5	CASSYSSGLNTEAFF	TGTGCCAGCAGTTACTCGTCGGGGTTGAACACTGAAGCTTTCTTT
TRBJ2-7	NA	NA	TRBV11-2	CASSPLTTFGGVDLREQYF	TGTGCCAGCAGCCCGCTGACCACTTTCGGTGGAGTGGACCTACGGGAGCAGTACTTC
TRBJ2-1	NA	NA	TRBV18	CASSPPKINEQFF	TGTGCCAGCTCACCACCGAAGATCAATGAGCAGTTCTTC
TRBJ2-3	NA	NA	TRBV11-2	CASSLEAIPMDTQYF	TGTGCCAGCAGCTTAGAAGCCATTCCCATGGATACGCAGTATTTT
TRBJ2-1	NA	once	TRBV21-1	CASLLSTGRFFF	TGTGCCAGCTTACTCTCGACAGGTCGGTTCTTCTTC
TRBJ1-4	NA	NA	TRBV21-1	CASSHRDRKPTNEKLFF	TGTGCCAGCAGCCACCGGGACAGAAAGCCAACTAATGAAAAACTGTTTTTT
TRBJ2-5	NA	NA	TRBV7-9	CASSLALVAKETQYF	TGTGCCAGCAGCTTAGCGCTTGTGGCAAAAGAGACCCAGTACTTC
TRBJ2-1	NA	NA	TRBV19	CASTTSSNEQFF	TGTGCCAGTACAACAAGCAGCAATGAGCAGTTCTTC
TRBJ2-7	NA	once	TRBV2	CASSEQGIGDEQYF	TGTGCCAGCAGTGAGCAGGGGATAGGTGACGAGCAGTACTTC
TRBJ2-7	TRBD2	NA	TRBV11-2	CASSLGQTSGRPYEQYF	TGTGCCAGCAGCTTGGGCCAGACTAGCGGGAGGCCCTACGAGCAGTACTTC
TRBJ2-7	TRBD2	NA	TRBV5-1	CASSLAGTSGRARNEQYF	TGCGCCAGCAGCTTGGCCGGGACTAGCGGGAGGGCCCGGAACGAGCAGTACTTC
TRBJ1-4	TRBD1	NA	TRBV11-2	CASSPEGDREKLFF	TGTGCCAGCAGCCCAGAGGGGGACAGGGAAAAACTGTTTTTT
TRBJ2-3	NA	NA	TRBV6-6	CASTGGTDTQYF	TGTGCCAGCACCGGCGGCACAGATACGCAGTATTTT
TRBJ1-1	NA	NA	TRBV29-1	CSVEEGETEAFF	TGCAGCGTTGAGGAGGGGGAGACTGAAGCTTTCTTT
TRBJ1-6	NA	NA	TRBV5-1	CASRRGGNSPLHF	TGCGCCTCTCGGAGGGGGGGTAATTCACCCCTCCACTTT
TRBJ2-7	NA	NA	TRBV6-5	CASSPPPLSPLRQYF	TGTGCCAGCAGTCCCCCCCCGCTTTCCCCCTTACGGCAGTACTTC
TRBJ2-5	NA	once	TRBV2	CASSEGGGTQYF	TGTGCCAGCAGTGAGGGAGGGGGGACCCAGTACTTC
TRBJ2-1	NA	NA	TRBV19	CASSIRQGDEQFF	TGTGCCAGTAGTATCCGGCAGGGCGATGAGCAGTTCTTC
TRBJ2-3	TRBD2	NA	TRBV24-1	CATRPGLAGDTQYF	TGTGCCACCAGACCGGGACTAGCTGGAGATACGCAGTATTTT
TRBJ1-3	NA	NA	TRBV2	CASSEWRGSGNTIYF	TGTGCCAGCAGTGAGTGGAGGGGATCTGGAAACACCATATATTTT
TRBJ1-4	NA	many	TRBV27	CASSLSAGWGEKLFF	TGTGCCAGCAGTTTATCGGCAGGGTGGGGTGAAAAACTGTTTTTT
TRBJ2-2	TRBD1	NA	TRBV24-1	CATSDFQYRGSTGELFF	TGTGCCACCAGTGATTTTCAGTACAGGGGATCAACCGGGGAGCTGTTTTTT
TRBJ1-1	TRBD1	NA	TRBV5-1	CASSLVTGDTEAFF	TGCGCCAGCAGCTTGGTTACAGGGGACACTGAAGCTTTCTTT
TRBJ1-2	NA	NA	TRBV6-5	CASRLDLNYGYTF	TGTGCCAGCAGACTCGATTTAAACTATGGCTACACCTTC
TRBJ1-1	NA	NA	TRBV3-1/TRBV3-2	CASVLRYIGQEAFF	TGTGCCAGCGTCCTACGATATATAGGACAGGAAGCTTTCTTT
TRBJ1-5	TRBD1	NA	TRBV27	CASSGDSRHQPQHF	TGTGCCAGCAGTGGGGACAGTAGGCATCAGCCCCAGCATTTT
TRBJ2-1	TRBD2	NA	TRBV19	CASSSLAGGRGNEQFF	TGTGCCAGTAGTTCACTAGCGGGAGGCCGGGGAAATGAGCAGTTCTTC
TRBJ2-3	NA	NA	TRBV5-1	CASSLIFQSSTDTQYF	TGCGCCAGCAGCTTGATTTTTCAATCTAGCACAGATACGCAGTATTTT
TRBJ2-5	NA	NA	TRBV4-3	CASSLERQVGETQYF	TGCGCCAGCAGCCTAGAGAGACAGGTGGGAGAGACCCAGTACTTC
TRBJ1-5	NA	NA	TRBV7-3	CASSSDGRSNQPQHF	TGTGCCAGCAGCTCAGACGGAAGGAGCAATCAGCCCCAGCATTTT
TRBJ2-2	NA	NA	TRBV27	CASSSLSASGELFF	TGTGCCAGCAGTTCCCTCAGTGCCTCCGGGGAGCTGTTTTTT
TRBJ1-2	NA	NA	TRBV5-6	CASSLRTTANYGYTF	TGTGCCAGCAGTCTTCGGACAACTGCTAACTATGGCTACACCTTC